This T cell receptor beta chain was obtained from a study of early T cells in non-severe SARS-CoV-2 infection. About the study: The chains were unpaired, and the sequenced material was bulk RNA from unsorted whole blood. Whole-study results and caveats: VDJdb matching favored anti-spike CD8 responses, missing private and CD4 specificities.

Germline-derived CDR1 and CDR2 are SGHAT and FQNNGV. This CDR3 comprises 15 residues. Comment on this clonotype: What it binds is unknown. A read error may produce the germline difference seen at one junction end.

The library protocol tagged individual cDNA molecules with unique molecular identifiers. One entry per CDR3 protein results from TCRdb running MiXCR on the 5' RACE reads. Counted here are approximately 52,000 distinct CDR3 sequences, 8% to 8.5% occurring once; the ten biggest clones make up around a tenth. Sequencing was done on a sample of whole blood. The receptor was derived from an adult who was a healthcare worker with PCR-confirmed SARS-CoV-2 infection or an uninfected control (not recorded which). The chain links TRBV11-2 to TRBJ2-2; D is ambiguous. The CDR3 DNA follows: TGTGCCAGCAGCTTAATACAGTCAGGCACCGAGGAGCTGTTTTTT. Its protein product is CASSLIQSGTEELFF.